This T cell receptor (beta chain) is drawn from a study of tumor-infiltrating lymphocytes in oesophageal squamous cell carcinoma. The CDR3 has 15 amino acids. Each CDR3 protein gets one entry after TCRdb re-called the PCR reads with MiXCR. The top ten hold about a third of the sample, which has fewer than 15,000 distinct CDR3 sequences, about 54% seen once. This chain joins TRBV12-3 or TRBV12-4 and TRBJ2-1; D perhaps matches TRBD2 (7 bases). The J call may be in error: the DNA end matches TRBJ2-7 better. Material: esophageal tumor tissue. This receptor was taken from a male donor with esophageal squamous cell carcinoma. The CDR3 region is CASSFGRGLSYEQYF. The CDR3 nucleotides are TGTGCCAGCAGTTTCGGGCGGGGGCTCTCCTACGAGCAGTACTTC.